This T cell receptor (beta chain) came from a study of cytomegalovirus exposure and HLA in healthy donors. General study points: High sensitivity and specificity were reportedly achieved when the classifier diagnosed cytomegalovirus status.

About this clone: Its antigen remains unknown.

Germline lookup yields CDR1 MNHEY and CDR2 SVGAGI. The ends lost 4 bases at V and 3 bases at J; junction bases unmatched: 8. The CDR3 runs to 15 residues. Researchers ran the PCR with 60 Vbeta and 13 Jbeta primers. Sequencing used immunoSEQ multiplex PCR; TCRdb keeps in-frame clones, though not all of them. In the table there are about 130,000 clones, 80% to 85% of which are singletons. This TCR came from a boy younger than 18 in good health and CMV-seronegative. The V and J genes are TRBV6-5 and TRBJ2-7, with 8 nucleotides matching TRBD2. The sequencing input was PBMCs. CDR3 DNA: TGTGCCAGCAGTTCTCCAGCGGGAGAGAGCTACGAGCAGTACTTC. Its translation: CASSSPAGESYEQYF.